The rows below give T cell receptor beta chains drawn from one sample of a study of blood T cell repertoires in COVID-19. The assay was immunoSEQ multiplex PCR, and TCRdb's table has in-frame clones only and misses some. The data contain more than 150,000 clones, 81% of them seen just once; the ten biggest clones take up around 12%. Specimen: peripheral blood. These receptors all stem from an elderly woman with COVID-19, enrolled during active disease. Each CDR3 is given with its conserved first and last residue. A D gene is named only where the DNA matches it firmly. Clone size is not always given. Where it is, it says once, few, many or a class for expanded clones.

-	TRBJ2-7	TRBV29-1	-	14	TGCAGCGTTGAAGACAGGGCTCCACTGGGCGAGCAGTACTTC	CSVEDRAPLGEQYF
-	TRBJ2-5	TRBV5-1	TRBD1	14	TGCGCCAGCAGCATAGGACAGGCCCAAGAGACCCAGTACTTC	CASSIGQAQETQYF
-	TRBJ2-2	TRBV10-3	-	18	TGTGCCATCAGTGAGGGGTACAGGGAGTCGCCGAACACCGGGGAGCTGTTTTTT	CAISEGYRESPNTGELFF
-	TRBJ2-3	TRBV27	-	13	TGTGCCAGCAGTTCCCCTCTCACAGATACGCAGTATTTT	CASSSPLTDTQYF
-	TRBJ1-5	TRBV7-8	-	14	TGTGCCAGCAGCTTAGCGTTTCTAGGTCAGCCCCAGCATTTT	CASSLAFLGQPQHF
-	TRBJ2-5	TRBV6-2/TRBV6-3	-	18	TGTGCCAGCAGTTACTTGCTTCGAGCGGATGGGGTCCAAGAGACCCAGTACTTC	CASSYLLRADGVQETQYF
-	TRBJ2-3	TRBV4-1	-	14	TGCGCCAGCAGCCAACAGTTCCGGGAGGATACGCAGTATTTT	CASSQQFREDTQYF
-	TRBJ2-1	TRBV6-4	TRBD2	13	TGTGCCAGCAGTGACGAGGGGAGGGGTGAGCAGTTCTTC	CASSDEGRGEQFF
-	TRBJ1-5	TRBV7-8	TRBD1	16	TGTGCCAGCAGCTTAGTGGGCAGGGGGCCTAATCAGCCCCAGCATTTT	CASSLVGRGPNQPQHF
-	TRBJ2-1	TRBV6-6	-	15	TGTGCCAGCAGTTACGGTAGTTTTCCCTACAATGAGCAGTTCTTC	CASSYGSFPYNEQFF
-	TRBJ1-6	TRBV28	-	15	TGTGCCAGCAGTCGCCAGGGAATGGGGAATTCACCCCTCCACTTT	CASSRQGMGNSPLHF
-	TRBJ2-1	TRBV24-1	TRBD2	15	TGTGCCACCAGTGATTTAGCTAGCGGGATCGATGAGCAGTTCTTC	CATSDLASGIDEQFF
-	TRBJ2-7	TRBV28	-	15	TGTGCCAGCAGTTTATCCGGGAGCCTCCCCTACGAGCAGTACTTC	CASSLSGSLPYEQYF
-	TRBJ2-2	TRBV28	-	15	TGTGCCAGCAGTTCTCCCCCCTCGAGCACCGGGGAGCTGTTTTTT	CASSSPPSSTGELFF
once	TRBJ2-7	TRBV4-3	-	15	TGCGCCAGCAGCCAAGGCGGGTCGCACCTCTACGAGCAGTACTTC	CASSQGGSHLYEQYF
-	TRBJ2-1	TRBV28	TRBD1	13	TGTGCCAGCAGTTGGGACAGGGGATATGAGCAGTTCTTC	CASSWDRGYEQFF
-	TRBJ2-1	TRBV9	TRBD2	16	TGTGCCAGCAGCTACTCCGGACTAGCGGTGTACAATGAGCAGTTCTTC	CASSYSGLAVYNEQFF
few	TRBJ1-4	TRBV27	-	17	TGTGCCAGCAGTTTATTATTCGAAACCGGGCGGGTTGAAAAACTGTTTTTT	CASSLLFETGRVEKLFF
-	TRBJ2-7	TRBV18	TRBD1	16	TGTGCCAGCTCACCCAGGAGACAGGGGTCGACCTACGAGCAGTACTTC	CASSPRRQGSTYEQYF
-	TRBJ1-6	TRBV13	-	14	TGTGCCAGCAGCTCTAGGGCAGGGTATTCACCCCTCCACTTT	CASSSRAGYSPLHF
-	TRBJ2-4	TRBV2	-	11	TGTGCCAGCAGCAGCAAAAACATTCAGTACTTC	CASSSKNIQYF
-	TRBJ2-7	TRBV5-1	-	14	TGCGCCAGCAGCTCGGGACTGGGGGGCTACGAGCAGTACTTC	CASSSGLGGYEQYF
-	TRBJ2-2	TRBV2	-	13	TGTGCCAGCACCAGGGGTCACACCGGGGAGCTGTTTTTT	CASTRGHTGELFF
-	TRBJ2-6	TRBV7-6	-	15	TGTGCCAGCAGCGCTGCGGATTCTGGGGCCAACGTCCTGACTTTC	CASSAADSGANVLTF
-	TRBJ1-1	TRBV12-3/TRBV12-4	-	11	TGTGCCAGCAGTTACGGACTCCAAGCTTTCTTT	CASSYGLQAFF
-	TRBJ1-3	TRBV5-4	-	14	TGTGCCAGCAGCTTGGACAGCTCTGGAAACACCATATATTTT	CASSLDSSGNTIYF
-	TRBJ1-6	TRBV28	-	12	TGTGCCAGCAGTTTCTCTAGTTCACCCCTCCACTTT	CASSFSSSPLHF
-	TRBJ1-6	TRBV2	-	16	TGTGCCAGCAGTCTCGGGGGGAGCTCCTATAATTCACCCCTCCACTTT	CASSLGGSSYNSPLHF